What follows is one T cell receptor beta chain and its context. No antigen is known for it. No base qualities exist here, and no much larger clone lies one base off it. The same DNA, extracted from blood mononuclear cells, served for both the TCR sequencing and the STAT3 sequencing. An Illumina MiSeq was used to sequence the TCRbeta libraries, yielding an average of approximately 40,000 productive templates per sample. Using multiplex PCR amplification, the immunoSEQ assay generated the TCRbeta CDR3 libraries. The authors' pipeline ran thus. Repertoire diversity was calculated as previously defined, and values close to 0 indicated extremely monoclonal samples. The immuneACCESS repertoire file appears here via TCRdb, limited to in-frame rearrangements. These files lack a portion of the clones; in checked studies, under half of the deficit traces to unresolved V genes, and the cause of the others is not known. The D gene and trimming were derived from the DNA, and the V and J assignments and clone size from that table. The sample data list about 5,000 clones, and roughly 88% of these were observed just once. The leading ten clones occupy more than 15% of the sample.

The data were taken from a study of STAT3 mutations in large granular lymphocyte leukemia (dated by TCRdb to about 2019). Notes on the research overall: Canonical activating STAT3 mutations were detected in roughly half of the longitudinally sequenced T-LGLL patients. More than half of T-LGLL patients received one or more immunosuppressive therapy regimens, with hematologic response in 40% to 50% of those treated. From an initial cohort of 207 LGL patients, roughly 17 representative T-LGLL cases were selected for longitudinal TCRbeta and STAT3 sequencing. Serial deep sequencing of TCRbeta CDR3 and STAT3 was performed in patients with T-cell large granular lymphocyte leukemia to reconstruct clonal hierarchy and dynamics. As controls within the study, a couple of patients with natural killer LGL leukemia were also sequenced longitudinally. For each patient, sequencing was performed at an average of approximately 4 time points, with a range of 2 to 8 samplings.

Beyond this particular receptor, the publication reports: Since codominant clonotypes persisted in some patients, a small but highly pathogenic clone may have gone undetected. All T-LGLL patients had at least one immunodominant TCRbeta clonotype, and roughly half had multiple immunodominant subclonotypes. TCR clonotype switching after therapy was observed in 6 of 18 patients, and all newly emerging clones were found to be STAT3 wild type. Variable intervals between samplings and differing treatment regimens complicated linking therapy response to changes in TCR clonal burden. The burden of the dominant TCR clone was higher than the STAT3 mutant burden in several patients, which suggests that the STAT3 mutation arose secondarily inside a clone that had already expanded. Because no samples were available when a clone first appeared, clonal expansion had to be inferred from samplings taken at other points.

Sequenced: PBMCs. This receptor was taken from a human donor with T large granular lymphocyte leukemia. Some clones in this sample may be carry-over from other donors' samples.

The CDR3 has the sequence CASSAGTGGNSPLHF. In nucleotide form, the sequence is TGTGCCAGCAGTGCCGGGACGGGGGGAAATTCACCCCTCCACTTT. The chain is made from TRBV2 and TRBJ1-6, and perhaps TRBD1 as D gene, on 5 matching bases. V is clipped by 4 bases and J by 7 bases, and the sequence between their germline boundaries is 14 bases long. The CDR3, from cysteine to phenylalanine, totals 15 residues. The entry retains the CDR3 DNA only, 45 bases that are in frame from base 1. Looking up the germline V gene yields CDR1 SNHLY and CDR2 FYNNEI.